The source of this T cell receptor (beta chain) is a study of T cell changes during pregnancy in multiple sclerosis. Here immunoSEQ multiplex PCR was the method, and the copy in TCRdb shows in-frame clones only, minus some. The sample contains 70,000 to 80,000 clones, roughly nine tenths of which appear only once. J was trimmed by 2 bases and V by 6 bases; bases with no gene match: 1. The germline V gene encodes CDR1 SGHVS and CDR2 FQNEAQ. The CDR3 consists of 13 residues. The material was peripheral blood, obtained before pregnancy. The genes are TRBV7-8 and TRBJ1-2, with 9 bases that match TRBD1. This TCR came from a female donor with multiple sclerosis, enrolled in a pregnancy study. The CDR3 region has the DNA TGTGCCAGCAGAGACAGGGGGAACTATGGCTACACCTTC. This codes for CASRDRGNYGYTF.